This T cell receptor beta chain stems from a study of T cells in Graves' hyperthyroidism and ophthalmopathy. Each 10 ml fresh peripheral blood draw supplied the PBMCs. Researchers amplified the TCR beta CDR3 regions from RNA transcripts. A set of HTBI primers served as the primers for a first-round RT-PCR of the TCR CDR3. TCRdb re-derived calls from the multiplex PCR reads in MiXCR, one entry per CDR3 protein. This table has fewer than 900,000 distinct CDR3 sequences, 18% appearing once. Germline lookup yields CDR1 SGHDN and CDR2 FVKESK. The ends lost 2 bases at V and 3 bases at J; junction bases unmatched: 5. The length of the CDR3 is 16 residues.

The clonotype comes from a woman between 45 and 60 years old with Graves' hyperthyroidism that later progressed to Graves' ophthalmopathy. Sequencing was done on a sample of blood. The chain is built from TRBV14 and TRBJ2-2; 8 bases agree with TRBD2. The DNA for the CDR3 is TGTGCCAGCAGCCAACCGCGGGGACTAGACACCGGGGAGCTGTTTTTT. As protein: CASSQPRGLDTGELFF.